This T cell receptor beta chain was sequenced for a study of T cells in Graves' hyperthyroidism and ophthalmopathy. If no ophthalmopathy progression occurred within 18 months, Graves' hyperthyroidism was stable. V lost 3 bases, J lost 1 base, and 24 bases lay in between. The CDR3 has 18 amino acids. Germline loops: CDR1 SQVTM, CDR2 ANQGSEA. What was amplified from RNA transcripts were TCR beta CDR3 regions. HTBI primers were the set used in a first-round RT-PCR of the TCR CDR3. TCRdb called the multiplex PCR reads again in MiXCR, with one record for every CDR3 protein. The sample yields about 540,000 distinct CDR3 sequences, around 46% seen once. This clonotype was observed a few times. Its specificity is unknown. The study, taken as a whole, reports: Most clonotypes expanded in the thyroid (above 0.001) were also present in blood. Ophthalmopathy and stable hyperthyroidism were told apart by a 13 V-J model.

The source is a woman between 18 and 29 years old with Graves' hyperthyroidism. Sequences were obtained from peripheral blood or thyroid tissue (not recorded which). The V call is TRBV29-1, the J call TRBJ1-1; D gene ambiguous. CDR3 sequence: CSVEVSGQQRAGNTEAFF. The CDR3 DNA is TGCAGCGTTGAGGTATCGGGTCAGCAGAGGGCCGGGAACACTGAAGCTTTCTTT. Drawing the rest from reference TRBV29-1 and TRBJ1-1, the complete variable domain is SAVISQKPSRDICQRGTSLTIQCQVDSQVTMMFWYRQQPGQSLTLIATANQGSEATYESGFVIDKFPISRPNLTFSTLTVSNMSPEDSSIYLCSVEVSGQQRAGNTEAFFGQGTRLTVV.